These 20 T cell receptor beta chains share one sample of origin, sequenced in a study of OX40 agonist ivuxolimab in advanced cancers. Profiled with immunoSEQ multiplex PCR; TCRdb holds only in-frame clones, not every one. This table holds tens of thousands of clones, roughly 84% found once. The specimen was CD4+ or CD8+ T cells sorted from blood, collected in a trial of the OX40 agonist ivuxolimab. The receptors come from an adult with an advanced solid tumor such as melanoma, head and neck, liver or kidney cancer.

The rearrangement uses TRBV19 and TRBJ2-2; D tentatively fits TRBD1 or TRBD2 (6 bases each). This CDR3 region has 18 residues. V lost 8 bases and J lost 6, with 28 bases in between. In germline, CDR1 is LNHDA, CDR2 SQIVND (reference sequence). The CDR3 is CASGTRTGASRRAGELFF. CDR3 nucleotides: TGTGCCAGTGGGACCCGGACGGGGGCCTCTCGAAGGGCCGGGGAGCTGTTTTTT.

In DNA form, the CDR3 reads TGTGCCTGGAGTAAGGCGGTTGAAAAACTGTTTTTT. This sequence encodes CAWSKAVEKLFF. The J gene is TRBJ1-4, the V gene TRBV30; D call uncertain. Germline V gene lookup returns CDR1 GTSNPN and CDR2 SVGIG (reference sequence). The V and J ends lost 2 bases and 7 bases respectively, with 8 bases between them. This CDR3 is built from 12 residues.

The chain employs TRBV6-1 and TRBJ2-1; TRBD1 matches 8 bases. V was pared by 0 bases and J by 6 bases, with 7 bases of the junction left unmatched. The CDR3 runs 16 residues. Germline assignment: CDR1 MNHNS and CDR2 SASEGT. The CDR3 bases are TGTGCCAGCAGTGAAGCATCTGGACAGGGCGGCAATGAGCAGTTCTTC. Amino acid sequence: CASSEASGQGGNEQFF.

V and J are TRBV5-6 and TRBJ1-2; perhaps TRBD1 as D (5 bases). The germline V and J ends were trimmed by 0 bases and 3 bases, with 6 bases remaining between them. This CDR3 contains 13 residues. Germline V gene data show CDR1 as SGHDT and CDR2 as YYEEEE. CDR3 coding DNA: TGTGCCAGCAGCTTGGTACAGGACTATGGCTACACCTTC. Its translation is CASSLVQDYGYTF.

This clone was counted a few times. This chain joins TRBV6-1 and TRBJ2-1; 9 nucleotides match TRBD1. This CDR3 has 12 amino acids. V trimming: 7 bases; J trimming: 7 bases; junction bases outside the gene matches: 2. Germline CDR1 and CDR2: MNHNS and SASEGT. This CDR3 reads CASTDRGNEQFF. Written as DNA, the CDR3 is TGTGCCAGCACGGACAGGGGTAATGAGCAGTTCTTC.

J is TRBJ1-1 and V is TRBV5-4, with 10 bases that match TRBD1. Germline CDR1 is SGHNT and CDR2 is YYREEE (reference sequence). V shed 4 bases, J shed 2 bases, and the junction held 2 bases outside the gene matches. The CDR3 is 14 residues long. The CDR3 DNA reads TGTGCCAGCAGCCAGACAGGGGGCAACACTGAAGCTTTCTTT. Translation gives CASSQTGGNTEAFF. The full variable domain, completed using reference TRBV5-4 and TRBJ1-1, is ETGVTQSPTHLIKTRGQQVTLRCSSQSGHNTVSWYQQALGQGPQFIFQYYREEENGRGNFPPRFSGLQFPNYSSELNVNALELDDSALYLCASSQTGGNTEAFFGQGTRLTVV.

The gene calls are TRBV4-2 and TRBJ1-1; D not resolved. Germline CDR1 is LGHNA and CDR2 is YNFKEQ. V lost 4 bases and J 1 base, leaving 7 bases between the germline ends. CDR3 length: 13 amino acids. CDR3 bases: TGTGCCAGCAGCCGCCAGGAGAACACTGAAGCTTTCTTT. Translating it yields CASSRQENTEAFF.

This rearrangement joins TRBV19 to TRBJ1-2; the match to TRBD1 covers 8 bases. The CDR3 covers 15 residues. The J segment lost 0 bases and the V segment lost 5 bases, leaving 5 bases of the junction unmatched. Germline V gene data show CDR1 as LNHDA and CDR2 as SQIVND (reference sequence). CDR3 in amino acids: CASSRGDRSNYGYTF. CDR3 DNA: TGTGCCAGTAGTCGCGGGGACAGGTCTAACTATGGCTACACCTTC.

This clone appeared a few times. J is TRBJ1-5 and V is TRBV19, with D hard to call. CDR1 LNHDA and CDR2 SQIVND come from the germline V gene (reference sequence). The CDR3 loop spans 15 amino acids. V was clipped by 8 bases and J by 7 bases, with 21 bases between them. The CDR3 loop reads CASSREGGDWQPQHF. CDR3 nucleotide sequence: TGTGCCAGTTCGAGGGAGGGAGGAGATTGGCAGCCCCAGCATTTT. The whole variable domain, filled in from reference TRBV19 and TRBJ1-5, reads DGGITQSPKYLFRKEGQNVTLSCEQNLNHDAMYWYRQDPGQGLRLIYYSQIVNDFQKGDIAEGYSVSREKKESFPLTVTSAQKNPTAFYLCASSREGGDWQPQHFGDGTRLSIL.

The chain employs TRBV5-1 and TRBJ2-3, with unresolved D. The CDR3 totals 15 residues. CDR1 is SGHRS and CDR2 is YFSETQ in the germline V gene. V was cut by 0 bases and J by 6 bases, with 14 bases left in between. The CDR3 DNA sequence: TGCGCCAGCAGCTTGGGGCTAGTATCCTCTGATACGCAGTATTTT. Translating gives CASSLGLVSSDTQYF. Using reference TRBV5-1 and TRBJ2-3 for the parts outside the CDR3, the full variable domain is KAGVTQTPRYLIKTRGQQVTLSCSPISGHRSVSWYQQTPGQGLQFLFEYFSETQRNKGNFPGRFSGRQFSNSRSEMNVSTLELGDSALYLCASSLGLVSSDTQYFGPGTRLTVL.

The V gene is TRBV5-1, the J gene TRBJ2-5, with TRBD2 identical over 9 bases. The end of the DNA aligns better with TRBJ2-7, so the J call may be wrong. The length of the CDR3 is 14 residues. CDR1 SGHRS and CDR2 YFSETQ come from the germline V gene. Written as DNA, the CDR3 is TGCGCCAGCAGGGTGACTAGCGGTACCTACGAGCAGTACTTC. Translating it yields CASRVTSGTYEQYF.

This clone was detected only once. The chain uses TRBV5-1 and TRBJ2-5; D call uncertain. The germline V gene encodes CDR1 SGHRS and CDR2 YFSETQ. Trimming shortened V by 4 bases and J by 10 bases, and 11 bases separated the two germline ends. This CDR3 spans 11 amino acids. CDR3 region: CASSLQRIQYF. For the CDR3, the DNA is TGCGCCAGCAGCCTTCAGAGGATCCAGTACTTC.

This CDR3 is CAWSVGGGSYEQYF. In DNA, the CDR3 is TGTGCCTGGAGTGTTGGGGGGGGATCCTACGAGCAGTACTTC. This sequence joins TRBV30 and TRBJ2-7; 7 bases fit TRBD2. The V segment lost 0 bases and the J segment 1 base; nucleotides outside the gene matches: 3. This CDR3 spans 14 amino acids. The germline CDR1 and CDR2 sequences are GTSNPN and SVGIG (reference sequence).

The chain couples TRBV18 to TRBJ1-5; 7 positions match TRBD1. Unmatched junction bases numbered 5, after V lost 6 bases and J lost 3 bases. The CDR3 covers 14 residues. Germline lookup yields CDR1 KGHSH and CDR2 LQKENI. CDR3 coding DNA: TGTGCCAGCTCGAGGGGACAGTCCAATCAGCCCCAGCATTTT. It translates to CASSRGQSNQPQHF.

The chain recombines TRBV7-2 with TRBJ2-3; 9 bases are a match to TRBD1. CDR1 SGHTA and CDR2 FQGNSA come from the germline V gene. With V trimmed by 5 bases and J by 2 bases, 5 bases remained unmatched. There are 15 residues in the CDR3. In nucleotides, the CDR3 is TGTGCCAGCAGCCCGGGGACAGGGTACACAGATACGCAGTATTTT. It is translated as CASSPGTGYTDTQYF.

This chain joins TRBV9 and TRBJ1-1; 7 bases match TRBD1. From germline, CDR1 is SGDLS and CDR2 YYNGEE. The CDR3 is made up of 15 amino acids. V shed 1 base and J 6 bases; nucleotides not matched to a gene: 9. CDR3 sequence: CASSVTIGGASEAFF. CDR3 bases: TGTGCCAGCAGCGTAACGATAGGGGGCGCCTCTGAAGCTTTCTTT.

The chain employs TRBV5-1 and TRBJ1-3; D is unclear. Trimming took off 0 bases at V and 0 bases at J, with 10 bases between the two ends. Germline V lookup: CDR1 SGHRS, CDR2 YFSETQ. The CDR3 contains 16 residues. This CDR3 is CASSLGQRTSGNTIYF. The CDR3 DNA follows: TGCGCCAGCAGCTTGGGTCAGAGAACCTCTGGAAACACCATATATTTT.

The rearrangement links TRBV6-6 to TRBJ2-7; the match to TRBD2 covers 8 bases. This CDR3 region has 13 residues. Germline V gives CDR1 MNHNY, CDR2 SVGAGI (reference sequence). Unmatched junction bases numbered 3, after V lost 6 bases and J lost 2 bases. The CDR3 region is CASRTSDAYEQYF. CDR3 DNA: TGTGCCAGCAGGACTAGCGACGCCTACGAGCAGTACTTC.

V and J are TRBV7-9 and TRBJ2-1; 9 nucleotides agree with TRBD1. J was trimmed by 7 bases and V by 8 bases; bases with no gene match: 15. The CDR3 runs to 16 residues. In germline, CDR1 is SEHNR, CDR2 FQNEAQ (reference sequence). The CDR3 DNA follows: TGTGCCAGCGGGCCCCCGGGACAGGGTGTGTGGAATGAGCAGTTCTTC. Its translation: CASGPPGQGVWNEQFF.

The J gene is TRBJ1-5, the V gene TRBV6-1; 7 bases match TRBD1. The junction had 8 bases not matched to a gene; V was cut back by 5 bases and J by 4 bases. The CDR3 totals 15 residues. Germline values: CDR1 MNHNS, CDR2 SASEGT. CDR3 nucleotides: TGTGCCAGCAGTTTGACAGGGTCGGGGAATCAGCCCCAGCATTTT. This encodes CASSLTGSGNQPQHF.